A single sample is the source of the 14 T cell receptor beta chains below, sequenced in a study of cytomegalovirus exposure and HLA in healthy donors. 60 Vbeta and 13 Jbeta primers were used in PCR. Libraries were prepared by immunoSEQ multiplex PCR; TCRdb keeps only in-frame clonotypes and omits some of them. Of around 130,000 clones in the sample, around 86% are singletons; the top ten hold about 0.7%. Sequencing used PBMCs. The receptors were gathered from a man in his late teens or twenties in good health and CMV-seronegative.

This rearrangement joins TRBV6-5 to TRBJ1-4; 8 positions agree with TRBD1. CDR1 MNHEY and CDR2 SVGAGI come from the germline V gene. J was trimmed by 8 bases and V by 6 bases; bases with no gene match: 8. CDR3 length equals 14 residues. DNA of the CDR3: TGTGCCAGCAGACCCAGGGGGCGAAGGGAAAAACTGTTTTTT. Residues: CASRPRGRREKLFF.

The chain uses TRBV4-3 and TRBJ1-6; 8 nucleotides match TRBD1. V lost 0 bases, J lost 6 bases, and 4 bases stayed unmatched. Germline CDR1 is LGHNA and CDR2 is YSLEER. The CDR3 has 16 residues. The CDR3 loop reads CASSQDPGQVNSPLHF. DNA for the CDR3: TGCGCCAGCAGCCAAGATCCGGGACAGGTTAATTCACCCCTCCACTTT.

The chain links TRBV30 to TRBJ1-1; no reliable D call. The CDR3 is 11 residues long. The V end was cut by 2 bases, the J end by 11 bases, with 12 bases between. From germline, CDR1 is GTSNPN and CDR2 SVGIG (reference sequence). The CDR3 DNA follows: TGTGCCTGGAGTCTGGGCAGTCTGGCTTTCTTT. This codes for CAWSLGSLAFF.

The V and J genes are TRBV5-4 and TRBJ2-7; D is perhaps TRBD1 (5 bases). This CDR3 is built from 13 residues. Trimming took 0 bases from V and 5 from J, leaving 9 bases between them. CDR1 is SGHNT and CDR2 is YYREEE in the germline V gene (reference sequence). DNA for the CDR3: TGTGCCAGCAGCTTGGCGGAAGGGGACGAGCAGTACTTC. Translated: CASSLAEGDEQYF.

The chain uses TRBV6-6 and TRBJ2-1; D is perhaps TRBD1 (7 bases). Per the germline V gene, CDR1 is MNHNY and CDR2 is SVGAGI (reference sequence). The ends were cut back, 2 bases at V and 7 bases at J, with 18 bases in the middle. CDR3 size: 16 residues. Written as DNA, the CDR3 is TGTGCCAGCAGTTACACGCGGGGCAGGGGGGAAAATGAGCAGTTCTTC. Protein: CASSYTRGRGENEQFF.

V and J are TRBV27 and TRBJ1-2, with D uncertain. The germline CDR1 and CDR2 sequences are MNHEY and SMNVEV (reference sequence). The germline V and J ends were trimmed by 3 bases and 4 bases, with 12 bases remaining between them. The CDR3 contains 14 residues. CDR3 bases: TGTGCCAGCAGTTTTAGTGGAGGCAGCTATGGCTACACCTTC. It yields the protein CASSFSGGSYGYTF.

The genes are TRBV27 and TRBJ2-7; possible D gene TRBD1, 6 bases. V gave up 3 bases and J gave up 4 bases, with 13 bases separating them. The CDR3 runs to 14 residues. Germline CDR1 is MNHEY and CDR2 is SMNVEV (reference sequence). CDR3 in DNA: TGTGCCAGCAGTTTTGTAGACAGGATGTACGAGCAGTACTTC. Translation: CASSFVDRMYEQYF.

This chain uses TRBV25-1 with TRBJ1-3; D gene ambiguous. Per germline, CDR1 MGHDK and CDR2 SYGVNS. V was pared by 1 base and J by 10 bases, with 23 bases between. The CDR3 is made up of 17 amino acids. The DNA for the CDR3 is TGTGCCAGCAGTGAATTGGGCGGAGGCCAGCCGGATAGGACCATATATTTT. As protein: CASSELGGGQPDRTIYF. Full variable domain (rest looked up from reference TRBV25-1 and TRBJ1-3): EADIYQTPRYLVIGTGKKITLECSQTMGHDKMYWYQQDPGMELHLIHYSYGVNSTEKGDLSSESTVSRIRTEHFPLTLESARPSHTSQYLCASSELGGGQPDRTIYFGEGSWLTVV.

The rearrangement joins TRBV9 to TRBJ1-6; possibly TRBD1 for D (6 bases). The V end was cut by 2 bases, the J end by 7 bases, with 16 bases between. This CDR3 has 16 amino acids. Germline CDR1 reads SGDLS; CDR2 reads YYNGEE. CDR3 sequence (DNA): TGTGCCAGCAGCGTCTCTCCTACAGGGTGGAATTCACCCCTCCACTTT. It translates to CASSVSPTGWNSPLHF.

The rearrangement uses TRBV29-1 and TRBJ1-1; perhaps TRBD1 as D (6 bases). Germline V gene lookup returns CDR1 SQVTM and CDR2 ANQGSEA. CDR3 length: 11 residues. Between the trimmed V and J ends, which lost 7 bases and 7 bases, there was a span of 13 bases. In DNA, the CDR3 is TGCAGCGGTATCCAGGGGTATGAAGCTTTCTTT. Encoded protein: CSGIQGYEAFF.

The CDR3 bases are TGCGCCACCAGACCCGGGACAGCCTACAATGAGCAGTTCTTC. This sequence encodes CATRPGTAYNEQFF. The J gene is TRBJ2-1, the V gene TRBV5-1, with 7 bases aligning to TRBD1. The V gene end was trimmed by 9 bases and the J gene end by 2 bases; junction bases not matched to a gene: 8. CDR3 length: 14 amino acids. Germline V CDR1 and CDR2: SGHRS, YFSETQ.

The table lists this clone with a few counts. The V gene is TRBV6-5, the J gene TRBJ2-5; TRBD2 might be the D (5 bases). This CDR3 has 14 residues. The germline V gene encodes CDR1 MNHEY and CDR2 SVGAGI. Between the trimmed V and J ends, which lost 6 bases and 2 bases, there was a span of 13 bases. The CDR3: CASSPLPGQETQYF. DNA for the CDR3: TGTGCCAGCAGCCCCCTACCGGGGCAAGAGACCCAGTACTTC.

The gene calls are TRBV5-4 and TRBJ2-5, with 7 nucleotides matching TRBD1. V dropped 3 bases and J dropped 2; count of bases not matched to a gene: 7. Germline CDR1 is SGHNT and CDR2 is YYREEE (reference sequence). The CDR3 covers 15 residues. The CDR3 protein is CASSSGQPGQETQYF. In nucleotides, the CDR3 is TGTGCCAGCAGCTCGGGACAGCCGGGTCAAGAGACCCAGTACTTC. The variable domain in full, completed from reference TRBV5-4 and TRBJ2-5, reads ETGVTQSPTHLIKTRGQQVTLRCSSQSGHNTVSWYQQALGQGPQFIFQYYREEENGRGNFPPRFSGLQFPNYSSELNVNALELDDSALYLCASSSGQPGQETQYFGPGTRLLVL.

J is TRBJ2-3 and V is TRBV11-3, with a possible D match to TRBD2 (5 bases). The germline CDR1 and CDR2 sequences are SGHNT and YENEEA. V lost 4 bases, J lost 2 bases, and 16 bases lay in between. This CDR3 has 16 residues. The CDR3 loop is CASSSGFGEYTDTQYF. CDR3 DNA sequence: TGTGCCAGCAGCTCCGGATTTGGGGAGTACACAGATACGCAGTATTTT.